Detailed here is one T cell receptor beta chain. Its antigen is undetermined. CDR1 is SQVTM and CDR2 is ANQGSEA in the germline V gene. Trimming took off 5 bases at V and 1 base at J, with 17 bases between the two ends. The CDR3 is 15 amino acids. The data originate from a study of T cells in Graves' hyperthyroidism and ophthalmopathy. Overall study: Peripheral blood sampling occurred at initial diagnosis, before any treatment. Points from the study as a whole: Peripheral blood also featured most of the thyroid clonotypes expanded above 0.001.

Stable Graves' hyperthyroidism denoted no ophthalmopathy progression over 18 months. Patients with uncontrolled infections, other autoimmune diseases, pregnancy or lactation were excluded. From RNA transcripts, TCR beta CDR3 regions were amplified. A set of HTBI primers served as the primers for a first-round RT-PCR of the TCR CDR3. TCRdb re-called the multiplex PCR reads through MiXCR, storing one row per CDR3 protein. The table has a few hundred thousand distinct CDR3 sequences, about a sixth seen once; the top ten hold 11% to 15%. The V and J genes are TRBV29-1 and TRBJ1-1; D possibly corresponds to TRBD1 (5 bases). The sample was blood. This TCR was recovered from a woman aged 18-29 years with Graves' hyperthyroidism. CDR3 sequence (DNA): TGCAGCGTTTTAAGGGGAGGGAAGGGGAACACTGAAGCTTTCTTT. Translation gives CSVLRGGKGNTEAFF.